Presented here are 5 T cell receptor beta chains from one specimen sequenced in a study of blood T cell repertoires in COVID-19. Assay used: immunoSEQ multiplex PCR; TCRdb lists only in-frame clones, some missing. The sample gives more than 85,000 clones, about 79% of which show up once; roughly 25% is in the top ten. Sequencing was performed on peripheral blood. These receptors were taken from a man between 60 and 75 years old with acute or convalescent COVID-19.

Only a few counts were recorded for this clone. The rearrangement uses TRBV12-3 or TRBV12-4 and TRBJ1-1; D is perhaps TRBD1 (6 bases). V lost 6 bases, J lost 1 base, and 9 bases lay in between. The CDR3 is 13 amino acids. CDR3 coding DNA: TGTGCCAGCAGCCGGACAGAGAACACTGAAGCTTTCTTT. Its translation is CASSRTENTEAFF.

This clone was counted once. The chain recombines TRBV11-2 with TRBJ1-3; D not resolved. CDR1 and CDR2 (germline): SGHAT, FQNNGV. The V gene lost 1 base and the J gene lost 0 bases, with 19 bases spanning the gap. There are 19 residues in the CDR3. The CDR3 region has the DNA TGTGCCAGCAGCTTAGGTGCTCGCCAGTTCGATCGCTCTGGAAACACCATATATTTT. This sequence encodes CASSLGARQFDRSGNTIYF. Full variable domain (outside the CDR3, taken from reference TRBV11-2 and TRBJ1-3): EAGVAQSPRYKIIEKRQSVAFWCNPISGHATLYWYQQILGQGPKLLIQFQNNGVVDDSQLPKDRFSAERLKGVDSTLKIQPAKLEDSAVYLCASSLGARQFDRSGNTIYFGEGSWLTVV.

The chain links TRBV2 to TRBJ2-1; the match to TRBD2 covers 7 bases. The CDR3 runs 15 residues. The V segment lost 7 bases and the J segment 2 bases; nucleotides outside the gene matches: 8. CDR1 is SNHLY, CDR2 FYNNEI, per germline. The CDR3 sequence is CASIGGLGAYNEQFF. CDR3 nucleotides: TGTGCCAGCATCGGGGGGTTGGGGGCCTACAATGAGCAGTTCTTC.

The CDR3 DNA reads as TGTGCCTGGAGTCTCAGGGGGCGGGGGAATCAGCCCCAGCATTTT. Protein product: CAWSLRGRGNQPQHF. The V call is TRBV30, the J call TRBJ1-5; 8 nucleotides align to TRBD1. Germline-derived CDR1 and CDR2 are GTSNPN and SVGIG (reference sequence). The trim removed 2 bases at V and 4 bases at J, leaving 7 bases unmatched. CDR3 length: 15 residues.

CDR3 in amino acids: CASSFRETGAMEQYF. The CDR3 DNA sequence: TGCGCCAGCAGCTTTAGGGAGACAGGGGCGATGGAGCAGTACTTC. This chain uses TRBV5-1 with TRBJ2-7, with 8 bases aligning to TRBD1. The CDR3 totals 15 residues. CDR1 SGHRS and CDR2 YFSETQ come from the germline V gene. The junction had 11 bases not matched to a gene; V was cut back by 2 bases and J by 7 bases. The full variable domain, rest sourced from reference TRBV5-1 and TRBJ2-7, is KAGVTQTPRYLIKTRGQQVTLSCSPISGHRSVSWYQQTPGQGLQFLFEYFSETQRNKGNFPGRFSGRQFSNSRSEMNVSTLELGDSALYLCASSFRETGAMEQYFGPGTRLTVT.